This record covers a single T cell receptor beta chain. This sample was included in a study of blood T cells in healthy people across ages. The overall study: Template switching caught about one barcoded beta molecule for each two T cells.

The germline V and J ends were trimmed by 5 bases and 4 bases, with 18 bases remaining between them. Germline values: CDR1 MNHEY, CDR2 SVGEGT. The CDR3 has 16 residues. The donors, healthy Caucasians from Russia, were aged roughly 6 to 90. PBMCs, at least 7 million per sample, were isolated. With a J-beta primer mix and a sample-barcoded 5' primer, a second PCR ran 7 to 11 cycles. TCRdb ran MiXCR on the 5' RACE reads and lists one entry per CDR3 protein. The sample has approximately 730,000 distinct CDR3 sequences; 43% are singletons. The source of this sequence is a woman aged 60-75 years in good health. The chain is built from TRBV6-2 or TRBV6-3 and TRBJ2-1; maybe TRBD2 (6 bases). Sequenced sample: blood. The DNA for the CDR3 is TGTGCCAGCAGTCAGTTTCATAGCGGAGAGTACAATGAGCAGTTCTTC. The encoded protein is CASSQFHSGEYNEQFF.